This TCR beta chain was observed in a study of cytomegalovirus exposure and HLA in healthy donors. General study findings and limits: Later genetic work tied a missense DCLRE1C variant to beta-chain V and J trimming.

The CDR3 extends over 12 amino acids. V was shortened by 8 bases and J by 4 bases, with 15 bases between the two germline ends. The germline CDR1 and CDR2 sequences are SQVTM and ANQGSEA. In the case of this clone: The antigen remains unidentified.

The PCR employed 60 Vbeta primers together with 13 Jbeta primers. Only in-frame clones appear in the TCRdb table, and some are missing; sequencing was by immunoSEQ multiplex PCR. This table lists tens of thousands of clones. The sequenced material came from PBMCs. The TCR was taken from a male donor in good health and CMV-seronegative. V gene TRBV29-1 combines with J gene TRBJ2-7; D gene uncertain. CDR3 residues: CSTLGTAYEQYF. CDR3 bases: TGCAGCACCCTGGGCACCGCATACGAGCAGTACTTC.